The 20 T cell receptor beta chains reported below all come from one sample, sequenced in a study of siplizumab effects on memory and regulatory T cells (dated by TCRdb to between 2018 and 2021). The library was obtained by the immunoSEQ multiplex PCR assay. What TCRdb holds here is the immuneACCESS table cut down to in-frame rearrangements. Part of the clones is not present; checked against another copy, under half of the missing clones reflect an unresolved V gene, and the others are unexplained. The sample table holds fewer than 120,000 clones, of which around nine tenths were seen once. The ten largest clones take up 1.3% of the sample. Input material: CD4+ T cells sorted from blood. The receptor set was obtained from a human donor in good health.

The chain couples TRBV5-1 to TRBJ1-2; D not certain. The V gene lost 4 bases and the J gene lost 8 bases, with 18 bases spanning the gap. The CDR3 has 14 residues. CDR1 is SGHRS and CDR2 is YFSETQ in the germline V gene. The CDR3 region has the DNA TGCGCCAGCAGCCCTGAAGAGGTGGTCCGCGGCTACACCTTC. The encoded protein is CASSPEEVVRGYTF.

The chain combines TRBV29-1 with TRBJ2-7, with 9 bases fitting TRBD2. This CDR3 spans 13 amino acids. Germline CDR1 reads SQVTM; CDR2 reads ANQGSEA. Trimming removed 4 bases from V and 6 bases from J; junction bases left unmatched: 7. DNA of the CDR3: TGCAGCGTTGGGGCACTAGCGGGTCGCGAGCAGTACTTC. Encoded protein: CSVGALAGREQYF.

The count of this clone is one. This chain uses TRBV6-5 with TRBJ1-3; weak D call: TRBD1 (6 bases). Germline CDR1 and CDR2: MNHEY and SVGAGI. V was pared by 8 bases and J by 7 bases, with 18 bases between. CDR3 size: 14 residues. The CDR3 loop is CASRETGTSNTIYF. The DNA for the CDR3 is TGTGCCAGCCGAGAGACCGGGACATCGAACACCATATATTTT.

V gene TRBV6-1 combines with J gene TRBJ2-7, with 8 bases fitting TRBD1. The J segment lost 1 base and the V segment lost 7 bases, leaving 9 bases of the junction unmatched. This CDR3 comprises 15 residues. The germline V gene encodes CDR1 MNHNS and CDR2 SASEGT. This chain's CDR3 is CASNPGQETSYEQYF. CDR3 bases: TGTGCCAGCAATCCGGGACAGGAGACTTCCTACGAGCAGTACTTC.

The V call is TRBV18, the J call TRBJ2-7; weak D call: TRBD1 (5 bases). CDR3 length: 14 amino acids. V shed 3 bases and J shed 4 bases, with 13 bases lying between them. In germline, CDR1 is KGHSH, CDR2 LQKENI. DNA of the CDR3: TGTGCCAGCTCACCTGCAGGGTCTAATTACGAGCAGTACTTC. Translated: CASSPAGSNYEQYF.

The CDR3 DNA sequence: TGTGCCAGCAGTGATGGGCTCACTAATGAAAAACTGTTTTTT. Translated: CASSDGLTNEKLFF. This chain links TRBV2 with TRBJ1-4; D gene ambiguous. The V gene lost 3 bases and the J gene lost 2 bases, with 7 bases spanning the gap. Per germline, CDR1 SNHLY and CDR2 FYNNEI. The CDR3 extends over 14 amino acids.

The chain is built from TRBV15 and TRBJ2-7; D is possibly TRBD1 (5 bases). The CDR3 totals 17 residues. CDR1 LNHNV and CDR2 YYDKDF come from the germline V gene (reference sequence). Trimming removed 0 bases from V and 0 bases from J, with 15 bases in between. DNA of the CDR3: TGTGCCACCAGCAGAGATGCTTCCAGGGCTAGCTCCTACGAGCAGTACTTC. Amino acids: CATSRDASRASSYEQYF.

V usage is TRBV20-1 and J usage is TRBJ1-1, with D uncertain. With 6 bases removed from V and 4 bases from J, the gap between germline ends came to 9 bases. CDR3 length: 11 residues. CDR1 and CDR2 from the germline V gene are DFQATT and SNEGSKA (reference sequence). CDR3 amino acids: CSAPWGTEAFF. CDR3 DNA sequence: TGCAGTGCCCCGTGGGGCACTGAAGCTTTCTTT.

The V gene is TRBV5-8, the J gene TRBJ1-5; weak D call: TRBD1 (6 bases). The germline V gene has CDR1 SGHTS and CDR2 YDEGEE. CDR3 length: 13 amino acids. Trimming cost V 1 base and J 9 bases, with 11 bases left between them. CDR3 region: CASSLQGLPPQHF. In DNA, the CDR3 is TGTGCCAGCAGCTTGCAGGGGCTCCCGCCCCAGCATTTT.

The chain uses TRBV29-1 and TRBJ2-7, with TRBD1 matching over 7 bases. Germline V gene data show CDR1 as SQVTM and CDR2 as ANQGSEA. V lost 7 bases, J lost 5 bases, and 8 bases stayed unmatched. The CDR3 totals 12 residues. CDR3 in amino acids: CSGKGQADEQYF. The CDR3 DNA reads as TGCAGCGGTAAAGGACAGGCTGACGAGCAGTACTTC.

This chain connects TRBV9 to TRBJ2-1; D is undetermined. The CDR3 extends over 15 amino acids. Trimming cost V 0 bases and J 0 bases, with 7 bases left between them. The germline V gene has CDR1 SGDLS and CDR2 YYNGEE. CDR3 sequence: CASSVGWSSYNEQFF. CDR3 DNA sequence: TGTGCCAGCAGCGTAGGCTGGAGCTCCTACAATGAGCAGTTCTTC.

This chain connects TRBV19 to TRBJ2-5; D is possibly TRBD2 (6 bases). Trimming pared 4 bases from V and 7 bases from J, leaving 16 bases between. Germline CDR1 LNHDA, CDR2 SQIVND (reference sequence). There are 14 residues in the CDR3. Here the CDR3 reads CASSTPQRRGTQYF. In DNA, the CDR3 is TGTGCCAGTAGTACCCCACAGCGGAGGGGGACCCAGTACTTC.

The gene calls are TRBV5-1 and TRBJ1-1, with a weak D call TRBD1 (5 bases). V was pared by 0 bases and J by 5 bases, with 17 bases between. The CDR3 spans 16 residues. CDR1 is SGHRS, CDR2 YFSETQ, per germline. The CDR3 protein is CASSLDQSLGDTEAFF. CDR3 bases: TGCGCCAGCAGCTTGGATCAGTCGCTAGGGGATACTGAAGCTTTCTTT.

This chain connects TRBV6-6 to TRBJ1-1; D call uncertain. This CDR3 has 14 residues. Germline lookup yields CDR1 MNHNY and CDR2 SVGAGI (reference sequence). Trimming stripped 0 bases from V and 1 base from J, with 6 bases between. CDR3 amino acids: CASSYSSANTEAFF. In DNA form, the CDR3 reads TGTGCCAGCAGTTACTCTTCTGCGAACACTGAAGCTTTCTTT.

As DNA, the CDR3 is TGTGCCAGCATCTCGGCTGGCTATAGCAATCAGCCCCAGCATTTT. Residues: CASISAGYSNQPQHF. This rearrangement joins TRBV28 to TRBJ1-5; D is undetermined. V lost 7 bases and J 0 bases, leaving 13 bases between the germline ends. In germline, CDR1 is MDHEN, CDR2 SYDVKM. The CDR3 runs to 15 residues.

The chain has TRBV2 and TRBJ2-7; 9 bases match TRBD1. V shed 8 bases and J 5 bases; nucleotides not matched to a gene: 7. This CDR3 is 13 amino acids long. Germline V gives CDR1 SNHLY, CDR2 FYNNEI. CDR3 nucleotide sequence: TGTGCCAGCCACCGGGACAGGGACCACGAGCAGTACTTC. Residues: CASHRDRDHEQYF.

The chain combines TRBV9 with TRBJ1-2; 7 bases match TRBD1. The CDR3 has 14 residues. The J segment lost 7 bases and the V segment lost 3 bases, leaving 9 bases of the junction unmatched. Per the germline V gene, CDR1 is SGDLS and CDR2 is YYNGEE. CDR3: CASSAQPGQSGYTF. CDR3 nucleotides: TGTGCCAGCAGCGCACAACCGGGACAGTCTGGCTACACCTTC.

V usage is TRBV11-2 and J usage is TRBJ1-6, with a tentative D call TRBD1 (5 bases). The V end was cut by 5 bases, the J end by 10 bases, with 15 bases between. From germline, CDR1 is SGHAT and CDR2 FQNNGV. CDR3 length: 14 residues. The CDR3 nucleotides are TGTGCCAGCAGCCCTAGACAGTCTCGGTCACCCCTCCACTTT. Amino acids: CASSPRQSRSPLHF.

The chain couples TRBV5-4 to TRBJ2-7, with D perhaps assigned TRBD1 or TRBD2 (5 bases each). The CDR3 length is 15 residues. The V gene lost 5 bases and the J gene lost 0 bases, with 15 bases spanning the gap. Per germline, CDR1 SGHNT and CDR2 YYREEE (reference sequence). CDR3: CASSRMGRSSYEQYF. CDR3 nucleotides: TGTGCCAGCAGTCGAATGGGACGGTCCTCCTACGAGCAGTACTTC.

The chain joins TRBV6-5 to TRBJ2-3; TRBD2 might be the D (6 bases). Trimming shortened V by 5 bases and J by 5 bases, and 17 bases separated the two germline ends. Germline values: CDR1 MNHEY, CDR2 SVGAGI. CDR3 size: 15 residues. The CDR3 here is CASSQIKSGVDTQYF. The CDR3 coding sequence is TGTGCCAGCAGTCAAATCAAGTCGGGGGTAGATACGCAGTATTTT.